Sequencing of this TCR beta chain was carried out in a study of blood T cell repertoires in COVID-19. Whole-study context: Acute and convalescent COVID-19 specimens originated in the United States, Italy and Spain.

Authors' methods: Estimates of nucleated cell counts were drawn from the amplification of reference gene primers. Produced via immunoSEQ multiplex PCR; TCRdb's table is partial and in-frame only. V and J calls and clone size come straight from that table; D and trimming were deduced from the DNA. The sample has some 500,000 clones, roughly 89% seen once. The CDR3 covers 12 residues. Material: peripheral blood. The chain joins TRBV7-5 to TRBJ1-2; the table's TRBD1 call for D was not verified on the DNA. TRBV7-5 has pseudogene status. This receptor was obtained from a woman aged 50 to 65 with COVID-19, enrolled during active disease. CDR3 sequence (DNA): TGTGCCAGAACCGCGACAGGGGACGGCTACACCTTC. Its protein is CARTATGDGYTF.